This entry describes one T cell receptor beta chain. Its target is unknown. From germline, CDR1 is MGHRA and CDR2 YSYEKL. The CDR3 is made up of 14 amino acids. V was cut by 0 bases and J by 5 bases, with 10 bases left in between. This sample was included in a study of persistence of HIV-infected CD4 T cells. At the level of the study: Anti-CD3/anti-CD28 beads activated more cells than antigen stimulation did.

Findings and limits, study-wide: Proviral oligoclonality tracked with TCR oligoclonality within the same sorted cells. Degenerate expanded CDR3beta sequences were enriched among CMV- and Gag-responding cells.

The immunoSEQ assay was version 4, run in survey mode. Genomic DNA was diluted to about 9.4 ng/uL, up to roughly 1 ug per sample. This table comes from immunoSEQ multiplex PCR, and its TCRdb copy is limited to in-frame clones, with some not included. The profile shows 43,000 or so clones, 70% to 90% of them singletons. This nonspecific control used anti-CD3/anti-CD28 bead stimulation of CD4+ T cells. Sorting of responding CD4+ T cells relied on upregulated CD40 ligand together with CD69. The receptor was isolated from an adult man with HIV who was CMV-seropositive. Source: CD4+ T cells sorted from PBMCs after roughly 20-hour stimulation, taken from a patient who received antiretroviral therapy. V and J are TRBV4-1 and TRBJ1-1; D remains unclear. CDR3 in amino acids: CASSQDIQDTEAFF. As DNA, the CDR3 is TGCGCCAGCAGCCAAGATATTCAGGATACTGAAGCTTTCTTT.